Here is one T cell receptor (beta chain) with its context. The target of this receptor is not known. No base-level quality is on record; no much larger clone is a single base apart. Patients with melanoma were used as donors. This entry is derived from a study of CD4+ T cells in melanoma (dated by TCRdb to 2022 to 2024). For context, the study as a whole: The study examined neoantigen-specific CD4+ T cells in human melanoma.

V and J are truncated by 3 bases and 2 bases respectively, leaving an intervening sequence of 11 bases. The germline V gene encodes CDR1 SGHRS and CDR2 YFSETQ. The CDR3, cysteine through phenylalanine, is 14 amino acids long. Only the CDR3 portion is preserved as DNA: 42 bases, with reading frame beginning at the first base. Broader findings and caveats from the paper: Diverse differentiation states were reported to be shown by neoantigen-specific CD4+ T cells in melanoma. Neoantigen-specific CD4+ T cells were reported to be correlated with the function of CD8+ T cells, macrophages and B cells.

The library came from the immunoSEQ multiplex PCR assay. TCRdb re-hosts the immuneACCESS table, in-frame sequences only. Its copies lack some clones; in the studies checked, an unresolved V gene accounts for under half of them, and the cause for the rest is not known. Within this sample are 15,000 to 20,000 clones, with 83% of them counted one time only. Around 5.4% of the sample belongs to the ten largest clones. The rearrangement joined TRBV5-1 to TRBJ1-2; no confident D gene assignment can be made. This receptor was taken from a human donor with melanoma. Sequencing input: cells from a culture (not recorded whether cultured in vitro). At the DNA level, the sequence is TGCGCCAGCAGCTCGGACGGGCTGAACTATGGCTACACCTTC. This yields the protein CASSSDGLNYGYTF.